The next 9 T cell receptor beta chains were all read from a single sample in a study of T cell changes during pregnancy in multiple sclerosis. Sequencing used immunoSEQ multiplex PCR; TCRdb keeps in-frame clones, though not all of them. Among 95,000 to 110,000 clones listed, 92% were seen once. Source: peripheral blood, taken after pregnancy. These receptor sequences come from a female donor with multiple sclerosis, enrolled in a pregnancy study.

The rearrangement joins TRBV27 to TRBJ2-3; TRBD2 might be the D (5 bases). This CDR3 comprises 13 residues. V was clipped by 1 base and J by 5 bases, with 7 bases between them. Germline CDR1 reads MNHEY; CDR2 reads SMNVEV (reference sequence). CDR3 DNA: TGTGCCAGCAGTTTATACGGGATAGATACGCAGTATTTT. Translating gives CASSLYGIDTQYF.

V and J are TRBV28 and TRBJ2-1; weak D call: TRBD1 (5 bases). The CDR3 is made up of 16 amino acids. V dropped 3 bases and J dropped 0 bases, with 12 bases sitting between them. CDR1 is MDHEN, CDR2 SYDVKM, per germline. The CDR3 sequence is CASSFYGQSSYNEQFF. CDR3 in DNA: TGTGCCAGCAGTTTTTACGGACAAAGCTCCTACAATGAGCAGTTCTTC.

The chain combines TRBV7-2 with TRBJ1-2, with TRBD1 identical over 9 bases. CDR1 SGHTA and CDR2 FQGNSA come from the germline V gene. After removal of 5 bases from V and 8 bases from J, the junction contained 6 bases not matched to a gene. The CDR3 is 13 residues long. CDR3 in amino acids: CASSGTGRGGYTF. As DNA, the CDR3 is TGTGCCAGCAGCGGGACAGGGAGGGGCGGCTACACCTTC.

The CDR3 reads CAHTRTPFNEKLFF. For the CDR3, the DNA is TGTGCCCACACCCGGACACCCTTTAATGAAAAACTGTTTTTT. This chain links TRBV21-1 with TRBJ1-4; no check of the table's D call, TRBD1, against the DNA was made. TRBV21-1 is shown as a pseudogene. The CDR3 runs to 14 residues.

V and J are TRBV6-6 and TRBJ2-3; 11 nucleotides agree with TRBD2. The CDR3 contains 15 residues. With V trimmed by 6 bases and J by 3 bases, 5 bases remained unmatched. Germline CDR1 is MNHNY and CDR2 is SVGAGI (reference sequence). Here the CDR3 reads CASRVAGGRTDTQYF. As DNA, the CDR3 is TGTGCCAGCAGAGTAGCGGGGGGGCGAACAGATACGCAGTATTTT.

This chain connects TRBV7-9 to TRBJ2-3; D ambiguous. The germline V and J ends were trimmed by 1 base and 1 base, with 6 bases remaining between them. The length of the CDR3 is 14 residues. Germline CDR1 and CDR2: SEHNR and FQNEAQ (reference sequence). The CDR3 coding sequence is TGTGCCAGCAGCTTAGGTTTAGGCACAGATACGCAGTATTTT. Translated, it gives CASSLGLGTDTQYF.

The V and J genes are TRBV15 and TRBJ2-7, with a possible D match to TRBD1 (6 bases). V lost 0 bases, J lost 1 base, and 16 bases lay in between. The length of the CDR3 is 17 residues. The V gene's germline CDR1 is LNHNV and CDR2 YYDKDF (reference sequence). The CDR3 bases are TGTGCCACCAGCAGAGATTTAGAGACAGGTCTGTCCTACGAGCAGTACTTC. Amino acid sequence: CATSRDLETGLSYEQYF.

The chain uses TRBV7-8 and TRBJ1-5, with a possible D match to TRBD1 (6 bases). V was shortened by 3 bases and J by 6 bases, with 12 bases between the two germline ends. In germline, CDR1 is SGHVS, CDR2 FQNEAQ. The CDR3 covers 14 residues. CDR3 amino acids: CASSFGGGGQPQHF. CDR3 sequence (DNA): TGTGCCAGCAGCTTTGGAGGGGGGGGTCAGCCCCAGCATTTT.

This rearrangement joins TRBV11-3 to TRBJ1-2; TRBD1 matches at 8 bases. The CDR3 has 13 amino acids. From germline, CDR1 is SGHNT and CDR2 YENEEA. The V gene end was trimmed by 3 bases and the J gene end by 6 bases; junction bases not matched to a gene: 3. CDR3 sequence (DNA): TGTGCCAGCAGCTTGGCAGGGGGCGATGGCTACACCTTC. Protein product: CASSLAGGDGYTF.